This T cell receptor (beta chain) was retrieved from a study of T cells in Graves' hyperthyroidism and ophthalmopathy (dated by TCRdb to about 2019). Looking at the study overall: Peripheral blood was collected at initial diagnosis, before any treatment. To identify distinguishing TCR V-J signatures, a discovery cohort of about 95 patients was used, comprising fewer than 45 with Graves' ophthalmopathy and some 60 with stable Graves' hyperthyroidism. An independent validation cohort of under 20 hyperthyroidism patients and 15 or so patients who later progressed to ophthalmopathy tested prospective prediction of ophthalmopathy. The 100 discovery patients were randomly split 7:3 into training and test sets. In addition, the study compared T-cell repertoires in thyroid tissue and in blood from six Graves' hyperthyroidism patients. Once sampling was done, hyperthyroidism patients were given methimazole at a starting dose of 30 mg daily, whereas ophthalmopathy patients were given high-dose intravenous methylprednisolone. The paper reports TCR Vbeta CDR3 sequencing of fewer than 150 peripheral blood samples: fewer than 50 ophthalmopathy, 75 to 80 hyperthyroidism and roughly 17 progressor patients. Overall study results and their limits: No statistical method was used to fix the sample size in advance, and group allocation was not hidden from the investigators. During validation, the model predicted progression to ophthalmopathy a median of approximately 6.5 months ahead of onset, with around 65% sensitivity and almost 75% specificity. Most expanded thyroid clonotypes (frequency above 0.001) were also detected in blood, a finding suggesting that blood repertoires may reflect thyroid immune responses. A 13 V-J signature model separated ophthalmopathy from stable hyperthyroidism, with just over 85% sensitivity and about 81% specificity in cross-validation and 80%/75% in testing.

In the case of this clonotype: It has no known antigen specificity. Per-base quality was not reported, and no clone a single base away is much larger than it.

The hyperthyroidism patients were between 18 and 65 years old and newly diagnosed, with a disease duration of less than 2 months. Exclusion was applied to patients with uncontrolled infections, other autoimmune diseases, pregnancy or lactation. Clinical symptoms, serum thyroxine and TRAb, thyroid ultrasound, and orbital computed tomography formed the basis for the diagnoses. Blood from progressor patients was collected at the time of first diagnosis with hyperthyroidism, before any ophthalmopathy symptoms had appeared. Ficoll-Paque density gradient centrifugation was used to isolate PBMCs from around 10 ml of fresh peripheral blood. Progressor patients were first diagnosed with Graves' hyperthyroidism and then developed ophthalmopathy during follow-up. Total RNA was extracted using Trizol reagent, and RNA quality was assessed on an Agilent 2100 Bioanalyzer. Clipping removes 7 bases from V and 8 bases from J, with 12 as the unmatched junction base count. CDR1 and CDR2, per the germline V gene (reference sequence), are LNHDA and SQIVND. Measured from the cysteine to the phenylalanine, the CDR3 is 15 residues long. The sequence is cut down to CDR3 DNA, 45 bases in frame from base 1.

TCR beta CDR3 regions were amplified from RNA transcripts. The first round of RT-PCR for the TCR CDR3 was performed with the HTBI primer set and the Qiagen OneStep RT-PCR kit. Libraries were constructed in a second round of multiplex PCR, after which size selection and purification were carried out. Sequencing of the libraries was done on an Illumina HiSeq2000 using paired-end 100 bp reads. Concerning the study's data processing: SOAPnuke was used to process the raw data, removing reads that contained adapters or uncalled bases, had a mean Phred below 15, or lacked an exact match to the constant primer or identifier. High-quality paired reads were merged with COPE v1.2.5, and unique nucleotide sequences were defined as clonotypes. Clonotypes were aligned to IMGT TRBV, TRBD and TRBJ reference segments using MiTCR v1.1. Only V-J combinations with frequency above 0.0001, covering approximately 99% of repertoires, were analysed. The TCS score was defined as the ratio of F50 (clonal expansion) to E x V (chaos), calculated using BLOSUM62-based TCRdist between CDR3 peptides within each V-J. Welch's t-statistics and random forest reduced some 510 V-J features to fewer than 15, which were used in a naive Bayes classifier (R e1071). In TCRdb, the public reads were trimmed at Q25 with fastp and aligned with MiXCR, with productive beta chains retained. Each entry is one CDR3 protein sequence, shown with its most common DNA and genes. TCRdb, rather than the study authors, made the V and J calls. This sample lists around 380,000 distinct CDR3 sequences; roughly 14% were detected once. The top ten clones comprise under 25% of the sample.

The sample was blood. Here the chain combines TRBV19 and TRBJ1-4, and 8 junction bases match TRBD1. The clonotype comes from a man younger than 40 with Graves' hyperthyroidism that later progressed to Graves' ophthalmopathy. The DNA sequence reads TGTGCCAGTACCGTCCGAGGGGACAGGAGCGAAAAACTGTTTTTT. The translation is CASTVRGDRSEKLFF. Joined to the reference TRBV19 and TRBJ1-4 proteins, this CDR3 gives the full variable domain: DGGITQSPKYLFRKEGQNVTLSCEQNLNHDAMYWYRQDPGQGLRLIYYSQIVNDFQKGDIAEGYSVSREKKESFPLTVTSAQKNPTAFYLCASTVRGDRSEKLFFGSGTQLSVL.